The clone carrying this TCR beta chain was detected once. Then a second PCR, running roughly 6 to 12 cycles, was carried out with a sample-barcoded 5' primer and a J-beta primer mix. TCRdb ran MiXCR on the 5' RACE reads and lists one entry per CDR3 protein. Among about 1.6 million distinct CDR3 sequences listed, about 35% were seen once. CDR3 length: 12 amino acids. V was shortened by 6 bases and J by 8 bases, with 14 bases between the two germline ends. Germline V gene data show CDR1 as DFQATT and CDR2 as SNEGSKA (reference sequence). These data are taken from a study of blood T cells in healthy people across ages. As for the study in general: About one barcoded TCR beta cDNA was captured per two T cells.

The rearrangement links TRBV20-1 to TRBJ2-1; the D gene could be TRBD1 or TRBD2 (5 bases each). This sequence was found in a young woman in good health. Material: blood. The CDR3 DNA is TGCAGTGCCCTCGGCCTGGGGGATGAGCAGTTCTTC. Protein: CSALGLGDEQFF.